This T cell receptor beta chain is drawn from a study of shared clonotypes between healthy human individuals. Study information: The people who gave samples were two women and a few men aged 18 to 49.

This clone was seen a few times. Germline V gene data show CDR1 as SGHRS and CDR2 as YFSETQ. The V and J ends lost 0 bases and 2 bases respectively, with 6 bases between them. The CDR3 consists of 13 residues. The assay was immunoSEQ multiplex PCR, and TCRdb's table has in-frame clones only and misses some. Among about 1 million clones listed, about 75% were seen once. The rearrangement uses TRBV5-1 and TRBJ2-7; D is unclear. Sequencing input: memory CD4+ T cells sorted from blood. The subset was: CD45RA-negative fraction. The receptor was isolated from a man younger than 35 in good health. CDR3 in DNA: TGCGCCAGCAGCTTGGACACAACCTACGAGCAGTACTTC. This translates into CASSLDTTYEQYF.